A few counts support the clone carrying this T cell receptor beta chain. Time point specified: newly diagnosed GD, antithyroid drugs for less than 3 months. The TCR library was prepared using RNA isolated from PBMCs. The data are from a study of regulatory T cells in long-lasting Graves disease. Investigators prepared the TCR beta libraries by applying iRepertoire HTBI primers and Arm-PCR of CDR3 regions. TCRdb re-analysed the multiplex PCR reads in MiXCR, keeping a single row per CDR3 protein. Of 350,000 to 550,000 distinct CDR3 sequences in the sample, around 15% were seen once. The germline gives CDR1 LNHDA, CDR2 SQIVND (reference sequence). This CDR3 comprises 14 residues. Trimming took 6 bases from V and 4 from J, leaving 13 bases between them. A further study also used this sample, focusing on T cells in Graves' hyperthyroidism and ophthalmopathy. From that paper: HTBI primers drove first-round RT-PCR of the TCR CDR3. Clonotypes that were expanded in thyroid above 0.001 mostly appeared in blood too.

Specimen: peripheral blood mononuclear cells (PBMCs), collected at new diagnosis, from a patient treated with antithyroid drugs. This TCR came from a woman younger than 30 with Graves disease. This sequence joins TRBV19 and TRBJ1-5; no reliable D call. CDR3 amino acids: CASRGGLVNQPQHF. Here the CDR3 DNA reads TGTGCCAGTAGAGGAGGTCTAGTGAATCAGCCCCAGCATTTT.